The 14 T cell receptor beta chains below were found in one sample sequenced in a study of naive and memory T cell subsets. An equimolar mix of two oligonucleotides served as the beta constant-region primer for TRBC1 and TRBC2. TCRdb analysed the UMI-ligation and nested PCR reads with MiXCR anew, one entry per CDR3 protein. The data show tens of thousands of distinct CDR3 sequences, over 10% seen once. The source material was central memory CD4+ T cells from blood. These receptors all come from a human donor in good health.

This clonotype came up a few times. This chain links TRBV6-2 or TRBV6-3 with TRBJ1-1; no firm D call. The germline gives CDR1 MNHEY, CDR2 SVGEGT. CDR3 length equals 13 residues. With 2 bases removed from V and 6 bases from J, the gap between germline ends came to 10 bases. CDR3 sequence: CASSYGTDAEAFF. In DNA, the CDR3 is TGTGCCAGCAGTTACGGCACGGACGCTGAAGCTTTCTTT.

The chain uses TRBV5-1 and TRBJ2-7; 13 nucleotides align to TRBD2. The CDR3 spans 15 residues. Germline values: CDR1 SGHRS, CDR2 YFSETQ. With V trimmed by 0 bases and J by 5 bases, 2 bases remained unmatched. CDR3 sequence reads: CASSLEGLAGNEQYF. In nucleotides, the CDR3 is TGCGCCAGCAGCTTGGAGGGACTAGCGGGAAACGAGCAGTACTTC.

The chain carries TRBV18 and TRBJ1-1; tentative D call: TRBD1 (5 bases). CDR1 KGHSH and CDR2 LQKENI come from the germline V gene. The CDR3 sequence is 16 residues long. V lost 4 bases and J lost 0, with 15 bases in between. The CDR3 loop reads CASSLRDGDLNTEAFF. CDR3 DNA: TGTGCCAGCTCACTCAGGGACGGAGACCTGAACACTGAAGCTTTCTTT.

This chain joins TRBV25-1 and TRBJ2-3; 12 nucleotides align to TRBD2. The trim removed 4 bases at V and 0 bases at J, leaving 2 bases unmatched. Germline V gives CDR1 MGHDK, CDR2 SYGVNS. CDR3 length: 16 residues. DNA of the CDR3: TGTGCCAGCAGTGGGGGGACTAGCGGGAGCACAGATACGCAGTATTTT. It is translated as CASSGGTSGSTDTQYF.

The rearrangement joins TRBV7-9 to TRBJ1-3; perhaps TRBD1 as D (5 bases). With 5 bases removed from V and 9 bases from J, the gap between germline ends came to 17 bases. Germline assignment: CDR1 SEHNR and CDR2 FQNEAQ (reference sequence). The CDR3 sequence is 14 residues long. CDR3 sequence: CASSSVGLNPTIYF. The CDR3 DNA sequence: TGTGCCAGCAGCAGTGTGGGGCTTAACCCCACCATATATTTT. Combining the CDR3 with reference TRBV7-9 and TRBJ1-3 gives the whole variable domain DTGVSQNPRHKITKRGQNVTFRCDPISEHNRLYWYRQTLGQGPEFLTYFQNEAQLEKSRLLSDRFSAERPKGSFSTLEIQRTEQGDSAMYLCASSSVGLNPTIYFGEGSWLTVV.

The chain recombines TRBV7-2 with TRBJ2-1; possible D gene TRBD1, 5 bases. Germline values: CDR1 SGHTA, CDR2 FQGNSA. Trimming took off 2 bases at V and 4 bases at J, with 12 bases between the two ends. The CDR3 extends over 15 amino acids. The CDR3 region is CASSLLAGPYNEQFF. In DNA, the CDR3 is TGTGCCAGCAGCTTATTGGCAGGGCCGTACAATGAGCAGTTCTTC.

This chain connects TRBV29-1 to TRBJ1-1; TRBD1 aligns across 7 bases. V gave up 6 bases and J gave up 9 bases; unmatched junction bases: 16. Germline V lookup: CDR1 SQVTM, CDR2 ANQGSEA. The CDR3 is 14 amino acids. CDR3 in DNA: TGCAGCGTCGCACGGACAGGAGGGGAGAAGAAAGCTTTCTTT. This gives the protein CSVARTGGEKKAFF. Complete variable domain (other parts from reference TRBV29-1 and TRBJ1-1): SAVISQKPSRDICQRGTSLTIQCQVDSQVTMMFWYRQQPGQSLTLIATANQGSEATYESGFVIDKFPISRPNLTFSTLTVSNMSPEDSSIYLCSVARTGGEKKAFFGQGTRLTVV.

This clonotype showed up many times. This may stem from a read error, because a much larger clone lies one nucleotide away. The genes are TRBV28 and TRBJ2-1; D is perhaps TRBD1 or TRBD2 (5 bases each). CDR1 and CDR2 (germline): MDHEN, SYDVKM. V gave up 4 bases and J gave up 4 bases, with 11 bases separating them. The CDR3 totals 14 residues. Here the CDR3 reads CASSSGRWYNEQFF. CDR3 bases: TGTGCCAGCAGTTCGGGACGGTGGTACAATGAGCAGTTCTTC.

The sample holds a few counts of this clonotype. This rearrangement joins TRBV7-3 to TRBJ2-2; D is unresolved. The CDR3 extends over 13 amino acids. Trimming took off 6 bases at V and 4 bases at J, with 9 bases between the two ends. CDR1 is SGHTA, CDR2 FQGTGA, per germline. CDR3: CASSPYSTGELFF. In nucleotides, the CDR3 is TGTGCCAGCAGTCCTTACTCCACCGGGGAGCTGTTTTTT.

The gene calls are TRBV24-1 and TRBJ2-7; D possibly corresponds to TRBD2 (5 bases). Germline CDR1 is KGHDR and CDR2 is SFDVKD. The CDR3 is made up of 15 amino acids. The germline V and J ends were trimmed by 9 bases and 3 bases, with 20 bases remaining between them. Written as DNA, the CDR3 is TGTGCCACCTCAAACCCAGCGGCGGTTGGCTACGAGCAGTACTTC. Amino acid sequence: CATSNPAAVGYEQYF.

This clonotype has at least ten counts. J is TRBJ2-1 and V is TRBV20-1; 10 nucleotides align to TRBD2. Germline lookup yields CDR1 DFQATT and CDR2 SNEGSKA (reference sequence). Losses at the gene ends were 0 bases for V and 0 bases for J; bases not matched to a gene: 8. The CDR3 contains 18 residues. This chain's CDR3 is CSARDWASGRSSYNEQFF. CDR3 DNA sequence: TGCAGTGCTAGAGATTGGGCTAGCGGGAGAAGCTCCTACAATGAGCAGTTCTTC.

V usage is TRBV14 and J usage is TRBJ2-7; possible D gene TRBD1, 6 bases. V lost 6 bases and J 3 bases, leaving 12 bases between the germline ends. In germline, CDR1 is SGHDN, CDR2 FVKESK. This CDR3 region has 13 residues. The CDR3 DNA is TGTGCCAGCAGTCGGGACATAGGCTACGAGCAGTACTTC. It translates to CASSRDIGYEQYF.

This clonotype was recorded many times. The rearrangement uses TRBV5-6 and TRBJ1-2; D might be TRBD1 (6 bases). This CDR3 spans 14 amino acids. Per germline, CDR1 SGHDT and CDR2 YYEEEE. The V gene lost 6 bases and the J gene lost 6 bases, with 18 bases spanning the gap. CDR3 amino acids: CASKLRGQGDGYTF. In nucleotides, the CDR3 is TGTGCCAGCAAGTTGCGGGGGCAAGGTGATGGCTACACCTTC.

This clonotype is labeled medium-sized (0.01 to 0.1%). This chain links TRBV24-1 with TRBJ2-1; TRBD2 matches 15 bases. Germline assignment: CDR1 KGHDR and CDR2 SFDVKD. The CDR3 has 17 residues. After removal of 8 bases from V and 4 bases from J, the junction contained 8 bases not matched to a gene. CDR3 sequence: CATNPGLAGGRYNEQFF. CDR3 bases: TGTGCCACCAACCCGGGACTAGCGGGAGGCCGGTACAATGAGCAGTTCTTC.